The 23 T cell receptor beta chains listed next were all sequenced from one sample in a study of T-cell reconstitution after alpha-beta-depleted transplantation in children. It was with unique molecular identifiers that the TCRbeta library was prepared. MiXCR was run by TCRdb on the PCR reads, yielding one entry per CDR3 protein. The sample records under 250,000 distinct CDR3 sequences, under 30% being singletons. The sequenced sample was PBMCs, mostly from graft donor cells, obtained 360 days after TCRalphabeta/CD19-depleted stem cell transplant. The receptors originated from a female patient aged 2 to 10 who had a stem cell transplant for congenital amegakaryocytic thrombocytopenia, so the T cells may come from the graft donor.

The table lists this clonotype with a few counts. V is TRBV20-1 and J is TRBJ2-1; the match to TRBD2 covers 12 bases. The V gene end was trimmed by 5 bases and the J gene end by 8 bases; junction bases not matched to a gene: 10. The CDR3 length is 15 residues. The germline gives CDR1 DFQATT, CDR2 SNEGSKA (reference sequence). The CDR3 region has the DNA TGCAGTGCTCGGACTAGCGGGGCGTCGTGGGATGAGCAGTTCTTC. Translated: CSARTSGASWDEQFF.

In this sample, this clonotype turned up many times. The CDR3 is CSVALSGQAYEQYF. The CDR3 region has the DNA TGCAGCGTGGCCCTGTCGGGACAGGCCTACGAGCAGTACTTC. The genes are TRBV29-1 and TRBJ2-7; 8 positions match TRBD1. The CDR3 spans 14 residues. V was clipped by 6 bases and J by 2 bases; unmatched bases: 9. Germline V gives CDR1 SQVTM, CDR2 ANQGSEA.

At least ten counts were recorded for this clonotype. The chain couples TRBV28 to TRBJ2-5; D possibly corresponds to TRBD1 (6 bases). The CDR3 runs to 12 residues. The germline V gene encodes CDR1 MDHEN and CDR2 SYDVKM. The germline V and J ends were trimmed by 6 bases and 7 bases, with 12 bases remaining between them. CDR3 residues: CASRQGMGTQYF. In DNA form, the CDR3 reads TGTGCCAGCAGACAGGGAATGGGGACCCAGTACTTC.

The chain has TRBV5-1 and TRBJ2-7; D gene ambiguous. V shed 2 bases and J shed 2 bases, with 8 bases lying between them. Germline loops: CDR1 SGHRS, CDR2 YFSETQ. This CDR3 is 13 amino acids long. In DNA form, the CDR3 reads TGCGCCAGCAGCTTCACACCAACCTACGAGCAGTACTTC. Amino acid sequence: CASSFTPTYEQYF. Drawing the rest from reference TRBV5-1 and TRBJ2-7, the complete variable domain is KAGVTQTPRYLIKTRGQQVTLSCSPISGHRSVSWYQQTPGQGLQFLFEYFSETQRNKGNFPGRFSGRQFSNSRSEMNVSTLELGDSALYLCASSFTPTYEQYFGPGTRLTVT.

The CDR3 nucleotides are TGTGCCAGCAGTGCCAGTGGGGCCCAGTACTTC. Protein sequence: CASSASGAQYF. V gene TRBV25-1 combines with J gene TRBJ2-5; no reliable D call. This CDR3 contains 11 residues. V lost 4 bases and J lost 9, with 9 bases in between. The germline CDR1 and CDR2 sequences are MGHDK and SYGVNS.

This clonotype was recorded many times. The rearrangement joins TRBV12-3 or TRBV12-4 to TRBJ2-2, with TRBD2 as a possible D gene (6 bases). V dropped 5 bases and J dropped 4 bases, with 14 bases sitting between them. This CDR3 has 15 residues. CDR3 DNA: TGTGCCAGCAGTGCCGGGACTTCCGTCACCGGGGAGCTGTTTTTT. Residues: CASSAGTSVTGELFF.

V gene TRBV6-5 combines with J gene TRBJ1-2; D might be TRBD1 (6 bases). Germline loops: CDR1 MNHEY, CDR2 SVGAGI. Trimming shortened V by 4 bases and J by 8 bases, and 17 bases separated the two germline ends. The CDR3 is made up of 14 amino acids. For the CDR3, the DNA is TGTGCCAGCAGTTTAGCGGGCCCCCAGGGGGGCTACACCTTC. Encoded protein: CASSLAGPQGGYTF.

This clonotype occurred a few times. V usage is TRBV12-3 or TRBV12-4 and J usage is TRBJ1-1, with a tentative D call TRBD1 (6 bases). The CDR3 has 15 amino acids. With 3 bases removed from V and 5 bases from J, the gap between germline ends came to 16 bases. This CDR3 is CASSFRGQIITEAFF. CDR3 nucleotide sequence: TGTGCCAGCAGTTTCAGGGGCCAGATTATTACTGAAGCTTTCTTT.

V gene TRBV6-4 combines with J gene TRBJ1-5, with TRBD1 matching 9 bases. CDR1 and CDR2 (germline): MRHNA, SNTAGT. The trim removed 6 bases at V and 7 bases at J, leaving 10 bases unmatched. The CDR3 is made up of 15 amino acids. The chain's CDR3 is CASRRQGERKQPQHF. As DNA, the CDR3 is TGTGCCAGCAGACGACAGGGGGAGAGAAAACAGCCCCAGCATTTT.

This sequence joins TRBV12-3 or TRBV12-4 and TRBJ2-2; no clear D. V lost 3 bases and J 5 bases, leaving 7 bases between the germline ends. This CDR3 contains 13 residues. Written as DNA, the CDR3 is TGTGCCAGCAGTTTTGAAGAAACCGGGGAGCTGTTTTTT. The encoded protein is CASSFEETGELFF.

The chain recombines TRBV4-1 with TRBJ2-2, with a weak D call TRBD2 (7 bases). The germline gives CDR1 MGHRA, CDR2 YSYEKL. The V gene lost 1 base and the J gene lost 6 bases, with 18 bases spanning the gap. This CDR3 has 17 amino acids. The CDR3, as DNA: TGCGCCAGCAGCCAAGGTGGGAGGGGGGGAAGATCCGGGGAGCTGTTTTTT. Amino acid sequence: CASSQGGRGGRSGELFF.

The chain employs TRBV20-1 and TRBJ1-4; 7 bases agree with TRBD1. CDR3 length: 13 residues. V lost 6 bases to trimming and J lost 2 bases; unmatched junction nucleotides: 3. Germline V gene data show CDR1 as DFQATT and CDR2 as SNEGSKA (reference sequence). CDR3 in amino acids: CSAKTGTNEKLFF. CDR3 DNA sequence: TGCAGTGCAAAGACAGGGACTAATGAAAAACTGTTTTTT.

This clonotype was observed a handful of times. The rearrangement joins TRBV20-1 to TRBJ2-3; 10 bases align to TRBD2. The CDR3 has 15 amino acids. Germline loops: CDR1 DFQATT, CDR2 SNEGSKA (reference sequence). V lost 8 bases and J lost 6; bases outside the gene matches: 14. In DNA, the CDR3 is TGCAGTTCCCCTGGACTAGCGGATCCCAAGGATACGCAGTATTTT. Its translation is CSSPGLADPKDTQYF.

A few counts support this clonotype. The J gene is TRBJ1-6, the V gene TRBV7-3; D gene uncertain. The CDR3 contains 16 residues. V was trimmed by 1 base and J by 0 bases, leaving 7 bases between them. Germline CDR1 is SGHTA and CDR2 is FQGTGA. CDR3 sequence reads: CASSLRARSYNSPLHF. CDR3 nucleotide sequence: TGTGCCAGCAGCTTAAGGGCCCGCTCCTATAATTCACCCCTCCACTTT.

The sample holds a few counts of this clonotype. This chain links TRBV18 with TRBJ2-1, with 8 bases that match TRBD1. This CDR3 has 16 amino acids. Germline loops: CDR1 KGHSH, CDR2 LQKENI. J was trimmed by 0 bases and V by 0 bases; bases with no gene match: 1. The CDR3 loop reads CASSPPQGASYNEQFF. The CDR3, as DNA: TGTGCCAGCTCACCACCTCAGGGGGCCTCCTACAATGAGCAGTTCTTC.

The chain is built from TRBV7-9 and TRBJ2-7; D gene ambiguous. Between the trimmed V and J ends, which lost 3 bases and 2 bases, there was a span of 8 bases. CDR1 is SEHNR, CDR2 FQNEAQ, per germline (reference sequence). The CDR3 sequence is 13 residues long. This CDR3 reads CASSLRTPYEQYF. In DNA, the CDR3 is TGTGCCAGCAGCTTGCGGACCCCCTACGAGCAGTACTTC.

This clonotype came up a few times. CDR3 DNA: TGTGCCAGCAGCGATCCTTTCGCGTACGAGCAGTACTTC. This encodes CASSDPFAYEQYF. The chain carries TRBV4-2 and TRBJ2-7; D gene unclear. V gave up 5 bases and J gave up 4 bases, with 12 bases separating them. Germline-derived CDR1 and CDR2 are LGHNA and YNFKEQ. This CDR3 region has 13 residues.

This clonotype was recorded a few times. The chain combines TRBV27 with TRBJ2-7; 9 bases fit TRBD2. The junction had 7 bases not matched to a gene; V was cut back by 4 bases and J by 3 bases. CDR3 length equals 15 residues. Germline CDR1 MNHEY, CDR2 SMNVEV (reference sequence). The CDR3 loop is CASSSRLAGNYEQYF. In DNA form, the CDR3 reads TGTGCCAGCAGTTCAAGGCTAGCGGGGAACTACGAGCAGTACTTC.

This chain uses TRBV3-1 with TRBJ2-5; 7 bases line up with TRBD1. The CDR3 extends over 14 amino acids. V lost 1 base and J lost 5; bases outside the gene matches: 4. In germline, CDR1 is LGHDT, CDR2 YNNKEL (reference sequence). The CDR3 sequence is CASSQADRDETQYF. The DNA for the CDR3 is TGTGCCAGCAGCCAAGCCGACAGGGATGAGACCCAGTACTTC.

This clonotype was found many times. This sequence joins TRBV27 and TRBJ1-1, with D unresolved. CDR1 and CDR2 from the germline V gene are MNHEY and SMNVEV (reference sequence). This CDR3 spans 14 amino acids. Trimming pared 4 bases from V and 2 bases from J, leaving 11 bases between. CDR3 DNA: TGTGCCAGCAGTTCCCGTCGGGATAACACTGAAGCTTTCTTT. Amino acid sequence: CASSSRRDNTEAFF.

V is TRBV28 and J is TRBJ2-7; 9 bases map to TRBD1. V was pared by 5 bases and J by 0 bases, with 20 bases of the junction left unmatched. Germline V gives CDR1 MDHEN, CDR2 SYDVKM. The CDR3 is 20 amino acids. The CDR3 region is CASSTPRYSRTGAPSYEQYF. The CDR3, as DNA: TGTGCCAGCAGTACTCCCCGGTATAGTCGGACAGGGGCACCCTCCTACGAGCAGTACTTC.

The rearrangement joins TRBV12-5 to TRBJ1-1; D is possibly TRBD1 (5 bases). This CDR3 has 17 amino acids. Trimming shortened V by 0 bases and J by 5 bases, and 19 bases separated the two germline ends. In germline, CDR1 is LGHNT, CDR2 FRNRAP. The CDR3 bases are TGTGCTAGTGGTTTGGTAAGGTTGGTGGGGGGGAATACTGAAGCTTTCTTT. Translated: CASGLVRLVGGNTEAFF.

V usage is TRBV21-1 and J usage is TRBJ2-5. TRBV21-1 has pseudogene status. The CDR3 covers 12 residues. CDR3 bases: TGTGCCAGCAGCCAGCAGCAAGAGACCCAGTACTTC. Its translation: CASSQQQETQYF.